The next 14 T cell receptor beta chains were all read from a single sample in a study. Tregs were sorted as CD4+CD25+CD127-/low cells. TCRdb recomputed calls from the 5' RACE reads with MiXCR, one row per CDR3 protein. The table lists 50,000 to 65,000 distinct CDR3 sequences, roughly 20% of them singletons. The specimen sequenced was tumor-infiltrating Tregs sorted from the breast tumor. These TCRs come from a female donor with breast cancer.

V and J are TRBV2 and TRBJ1-5; D perhaps matches TRBD1 (6 bases). The CDR3 sequence is 13 residues long. CDR1 and CDR2 from the germline V gene are SNHLY and FYNNEI. The V end lost 6 bases, the J end lost 4 bases, and 10 bases lay between the germline ends. The CDR3 protein is CASSGQQNQPQHF. Written as DNA, the CDR3 is TGTGCCAGCAGCGGACAGCAGAATCAGCCCCAGCATTTT.

V usage is TRBV7-2 and J usage is TRBJ1-1; possible D gene TRBD1, 5 bases. The CDR3 totals 14 residues. Trimming cost V 4 bases and J 3 bases, with 12 bases left between them. The V gene's germline CDR1 is SGHTA and CDR2 FQGNSA. The CDR3 nucleotides read TGTGCCAGCAGCTCATCACAGGTTCACACTGAAGCTTTCTTT. Amino acids: CASSSSQVHTEAFF.

V and J are TRBV20-1 and TRBJ2-5; D remains unclear. The CDR3 has 13 residues. Germline V CDR1 and CDR2: DFQATT, SNEGSKA (reference sequence). V lost 0 bases and J 0 bases, leaving 5 bases between the germline ends. The CDR3: CSARESYQETQYF. CDR3 in DNA: TGCAGTGCTAGAGAATCGTACCAAGAGACCCAGTACTTC.

V usage is TRBV5-5 and J usage is TRBJ2-7; D could derive from TRBD1 or TRBD2 (5 bases each). CDR1 is SGHKS, CDR2 YYEKEE, per germline (reference sequence). CDR3 length: 14 residues. With 4 bases removed from V and 2 bases from J, the gap between germline ends came to 13 bases. CDR3 loop: CASSKSGRAYEQYF. The CDR3 nucleotides read TGTGCCAGCAGCAAGTCAGGGAGAGCCTACGAGCAGTACTTC.

The chain recombines TRBV5-1 with TRBJ2-5; D may be TRBD1 or TRBD2 (5 bases each). The V end lost 2 bases, the J end lost 2 bases, and 13 bases lay between the germline ends. The CDR3 is 15 amino acids. The germline V gene has CDR1 SGHRS and CDR2 YFSETQ. The CDR3 spells CASSFGTIQQETQYF. CDR3 nucleotides: TGCGCCAGCAGCTTCGGGACCATTCAACAAGAGACCCAGTACTTC.

In the case of this clonotype: A read error may explain this, as a much larger clone is one base away. The V call is TRBV6-5, the J call TRBJ1-1; D gene ambiguous. Germline-derived CDR1 and CDR2 are MNHEY and SVGAGI. This CDR3 contains 12 residues. Trimming removed 4 bases at V and 14 bases at J, with 17 bases between. CDR3 DNA: TGTGCCAGCAGTTGTTTCTCTGGTCCTTACTTCTTT. Protein: CASSCFSGPYFF.

The chain uses TRBV7-2 and TRBJ2-5; 8 bases are shared with TRBD2. Germline CDR1 is SGHTA and CDR2 is FQGNSA. J was trimmed by 5 bases and V by 4 bases; bases with no gene match: 9. The CDR3 sequence is 15 residues long. The CDR3 nucleotides are TGTGCCAGCAGCTCCCCCCGGGGGGGTATGGAGACCCAGTACTTC. This translates into CASSSPRGGMETQYF.

This clonotype was detected once. A clone one base away is much larger, so this may be a read error. The gene calls are TRBV29-1 and TRBJ2-3; no definite D call. Trimming left V 4 bases short and J 4 bases short, with 15 bases between. This CDR3 has 14 residues. Per germline, CDR1 SQVTM and CDR2 ANQGSEA. CDR3 DNA: TGCAGCGTTGCAGAAAGGCAGAAGGCAGATACGCAGTATTTT. It specifies CSVAERQKADTQYF.

This clonotype was recorded a few times. The V call is TRBV5-1, the J call TRBJ2-1; 9 bases are shared with TRBD2. The CDR3 extends over 15 amino acids. Germline trimming cut 2 bases from V and 6 bases from J; bases unmatched to any gene: 6. Germline V CDR1 and CDR2: SGHRS, YFSETQ. The CDR3 loop reads CASSFAGLASNEQFF. The DNA of the CDR3 is TGCGCCAGCAGCTTTGCGGGACTAGCTAGCAATGAGCAGTTCTTC.

In its sample, this clonotype was seen a few times. The chain combines TRBV7-8 with TRBJ2-5, with TRBD2 matching 12 bases. V shed 5 bases, J shed 7 bases, and the junction held 14 bases outside the gene matches. CDR3 length equals 17 residues. In germline, CDR1 is SGHVS, CDR2 FQNEAQ. CDR3 amino acids: CASSPPPLAGGPPTQYF. The CDR3 region has the DNA TGTGCCAGCAGCCCACCACCCCTAGCGGGGGGGCCACCGACCCAGTACTTC.

This clonotype was found a few times. The chain is built from TRBV20-1 and TRBJ1-1; a possible D gene is TRBD1 (5 bases). The V and J ends lost 1 base and 3 bases respectively, with 12 bases between them. Looked up from germline, CDR1 is DFQATT and CDR2 is SNEGSKA (reference sequence). The CDR3 contains 14 residues. In DNA, the CDR3 is TGCAGTGCTAGAGTATTGCGGGGGGACACTGAAGCTTTCTTT. It codes for CSARVLRGDTEAFF.

The V gene is TRBV2, the J gene TRBJ2-3; possibly TRBD2 for D (6 bases). Germline CDR1 and CDR2: SNHLY and FYNNEI. This CDR3 comprises 14 residues. The V and J ends lost 5 bases and 0 bases respectively, with 9 bases between them. The CDR3 is CASSYSGSTDTQYF. In DNA form, the CDR3 reads TGTGCCAGCAGTTATAGCGGTAGCACAGATACGCAGTATTTT.

This clonotype is medium-sized (0.01 to 0.1%). The CDR3 DNA reads as TGTGCCAGCAGTTTATGGCAGGGTAAAAACACCATATATTTT. It translates to CASSLWQGKNTIYF. V usage is TRBV12-3 or TRBV12-4 and J usage is TRBJ1-3; D may be TRBD1 (5 bases). The CDR3 loop spans 14 amino acids. Trimming cost V 2 bases and J 6 bases, with 11 bases left between them.

This clonotype was detected many times. As DNA, the CDR3 is TGTGCCAGCAGCTTAGGGCAGGGAAGAAGTTCACCCCTCCACTTT. It specifies CASSLGQGRSSPLHF. This rearrangement joins TRBV7-2 to TRBJ1-6, with D tentatively TRBD1 (5 bases). Germline V gene data show CDR1 as SGHTA and CDR2 as FQGNSA. Trimming left V 1 base short and J 9 bases short, with 13 bases between. The CDR3 is made up of 15 amino acids.